A single sample is the source of the 4 T cell receptor beta chains below, sequenced in a study of shared clonotypes between healthy human individuals. Using immunoSEQ multiplex PCR, the repertoire was profiled, and TCRdb retains in-frame clones only, with some absent. The top ten clones hold roughly 0.13% of a sample with approximately 2.4 million clones, approximately 96% of them seen once. Sequenced sample: naive CD4+ T cells sorted from blood. Noted subset: CD45RA+ positively selected. The receptors shown here come from a man younger than 35 in good health.

The V call is TRBV5-6, the J call TRBJ2-3, with D tentatively TRBD1 (5 bases). Germline CDR1 and CDR2: SGHDT and YYEEEE. V was shortened by 0 bases and J by 2 bases, with 10 bases between the two germline ends. CDR3 size: 15 residues. CDR3 in DNA: TGTGCCAGCAGCTTGGATCGACAGATCACAGATACGCAGTATTTT. Encoded protein: CASSLDRQITDTQYF.

This chain uses TRBV4-1 with TRBJ1-6; TRBD1 agrees at 9 bases. The length of the CDR3 is 16 residues. The J segment lost 10 bases and the V segment lost 0 bases, leaving 7 bases of the junction unmatched. The germline gives CDR1 MGHRA, CDR2 YSYEKL. CDR3 amino acids: CASSQDPGQGRSPLHF. CDR3 nucleotide sequence: TGCGCCAGCAGCCAAGATCCGGGACAGGGACGCTCACCCCTCCACTTT.

The chain joins TRBV6-1 to TRBJ2-7; TRBD1 matches 8 bases. With 7 bases clipped from V and 6 bases from J, the junction kept 8 bases outside the gene matches. Germline CDR1 and CDR2: MNHNS and SASEGT. The CDR3 runs to 13 residues. DNA of the CDR3: TGTGCCAGCAACCCACAGACAGGGGTCGAGCAGTACTTC. This gives the protein CASNPQTGVEQYF.

The chain uses TRBV7-9 and TRBJ2-5; D perhaps matches TRBD2 (6 bases). The germline V and J ends were trimmed by 5 bases and 1 base, with 14 bases remaining between them. From germline, CDR1 is SEHNR and CDR2 FQNEAQ (reference sequence). This CDR3 contains 15 residues. CDR3 loop: CASSLLPGLQETQYF. The CDR3, as DNA: TGTGCCAGCAGCCTCCTACCGGGACTCCAAGAGACCCAGTACTTC.